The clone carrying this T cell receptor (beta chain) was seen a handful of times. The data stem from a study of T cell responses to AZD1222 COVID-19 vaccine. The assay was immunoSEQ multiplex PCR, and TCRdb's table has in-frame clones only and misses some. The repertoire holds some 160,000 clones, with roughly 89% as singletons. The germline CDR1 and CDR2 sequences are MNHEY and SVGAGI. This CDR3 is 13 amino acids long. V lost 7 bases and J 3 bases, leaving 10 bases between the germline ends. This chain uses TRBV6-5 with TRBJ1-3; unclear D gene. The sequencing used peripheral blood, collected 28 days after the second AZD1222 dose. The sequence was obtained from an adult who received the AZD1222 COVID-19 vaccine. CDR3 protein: CASMPGSGNTIYF. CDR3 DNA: TGTGCCAGCATGCCAGGAAGTGGAAACACCATATATTTT.